Listed below are T cell receptor beta chains from one sample, sequenced in a study of glioma-infiltrating T cells after dendritic cell vaccination. Profiled with immunoSEQ multiplex PCR; TCRdb holds only in-frame clones, not every one. The sample carries more than 20,000 clones, under 90% recorded once. The source was blood, collected after dendritic cell vaccination. Source of these receptors: a human donor with glioblastoma. The CDR3 runs from the conserved cysteine through the conserved F or W. Fields, in order: V gene, J gene, CDR3 protein.

TRBV7-9	TRBJ1-6	CATQGGTAYNSPLHF
TRBV2	TRBJ1-4	CASSERGPEKLFF
TRBV4-2	TRBJ2-2	CASSQNRGVGTGELFF
TRBV6-5	TRBJ2-5	CASSGVVQETQYF
TRBV27	TRBJ2-7	CASSPSGSWVGEQYF
TRBV19	TRBJ1-4	CASRQGEVPNEKLFF
TRBV6-1	TRBJ2-5	CATRAGTLEAQYF
TRBV19	TRBJ1-4	CASSISRANEKLFF
TRBV6-5	TRBJ2-7	CASRGSGYEQYF
TRBV10-3	TRBJ1-2	CAITADSSNYGYTF